This T cell receptor beta chain is drawn from a study of cytomegalovirus exposure and HLA in healthy donors. The study, taken as a whole, reports: Later findings reportedly placed an Asian-associated ancestry cluster below the roughly 690-donor mean for N-insertions. TCR association rates varied by HLA locus in a later analysis, with DRB1 highest and HLA-C lowest.

Comment on this clone: Its antigen is undetermined.

PCR employed 60 Vbeta and 13 Jbeta primers. Original methodology: A later analysis counted 70 million to 85 million unique TCR beta chains, 9.5 million to 13 million shared. Produced via immunoSEQ multiplex PCR; TCRdb's table is partial and in-frame only. That table is the source of V, J and clone size, and D and trimming were worked out from the DNA. The sample holds 95,000 to 110,000 clones, 76% seen once. V gave up 0 bases and J gave up 6 bases, with 12 bases separating them. CDR3 length: 15 residues. The germline CDR1 and CDR2 sequences are SEHNR and FQNEAQ (reference sequence). The chain has TRBV7-9 and TRBJ2-1; possibly TRBD2 for D (7 bases). The receptor's source is a man younger than 35 in good health and CMV-seronegative. Sequencing was carried out using PBMCs. The CDR3 region has the DNA TGTGCCAGCAGCTTAGCGGGGGGGCTCGGCAATGAGCAGTTCTTC. It codes for CASSLAGGLGNEQFF.